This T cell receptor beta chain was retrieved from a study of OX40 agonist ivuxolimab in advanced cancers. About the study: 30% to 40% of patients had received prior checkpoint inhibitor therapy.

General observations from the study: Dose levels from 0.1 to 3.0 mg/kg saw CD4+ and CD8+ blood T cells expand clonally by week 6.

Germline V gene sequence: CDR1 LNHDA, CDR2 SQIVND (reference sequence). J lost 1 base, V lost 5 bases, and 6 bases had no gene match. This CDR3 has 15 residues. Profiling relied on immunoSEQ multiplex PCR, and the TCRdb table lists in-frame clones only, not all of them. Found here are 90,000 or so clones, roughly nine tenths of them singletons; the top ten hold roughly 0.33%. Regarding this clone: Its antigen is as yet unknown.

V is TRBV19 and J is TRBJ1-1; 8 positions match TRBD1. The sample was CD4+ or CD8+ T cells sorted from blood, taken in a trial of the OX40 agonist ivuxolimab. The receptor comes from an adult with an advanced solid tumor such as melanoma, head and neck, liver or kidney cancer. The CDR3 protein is CASSSWTGSNTEAFF. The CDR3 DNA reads TGTGCCAGTAGTTCCTGGACAGGGTCGAACACTGAAGCTTTCTTT.